The rows below give T cell receptor beta chains drawn from one sample of a study of shared clonotypes between healthy human individuals. Profiling relied on immunoSEQ multiplex PCR, and the TCRdb table lists in-frame clones only, not all of them. The profile shows more than 2 million clones, roughly 95% of them singletons. Sequenced material: naive CD8+ T cells sorted from blood. These receptor sequences come from a man younger than 35 in good health. Each CDR3 is given with its conserved first and last residue. D genes are given only for firm matches. Size is omitted from some rows. Given values are once, few, many or a class for expanded clones.

.	TRBV27	.	TRBJ1-5	TGTGCCAGCGGCCTTAATTTCCAGCCCCAGCATTTT	CASGLNFQPQHF
.	TRBV16	.	TRBJ1-6	TGTGCCAGCAGCCAATGGGCCCAACTTTGGCCCCTCCACTTT	CASSQWAQLWPLHF
.	TRBV5-5	.	TRBJ2-3	TGTGCCAGCAGCCAACAGGTCACTAGCACAGATACGCAGTATTTT	CASSQQVTSTDTQYF
.	TRBV28	TRBD2	TRBJ2-3	TGTGCCAGCAGTTTATTGACTAGCGGGTTCACAGATACGCAGTATTTT	CASSLLTSGFTDTQYF
once	TRBV5-1	.	TRBJ1-1	TGCGCCAGCAGCTTGGTTGAGGGGCCAATCCTAGAAGCTTTCTTT	CASSLVEGPILEAFF
once	TRBV7-8	TRBD2	TRBJ2-5	TGTGCCAGCACTCCGACTAGCGGGAGCGGTGGAGGAGAGACCCAGTACTTC	CASTPTSGSGGGETQYF
.	TRBV19	.	TRBJ2-7	TGTGCCAGTAGCTGGGGGCAGGAGTCCTACGAGCAGTACTTC	CASSWGQESYEQYF
.	TRBV14	TRBD1	TRBJ1-2	TGTGCCAGCAGCCAATGGACAGGAGGTGGCTACACCTTC	CASSQWTGGGYTF
.	TRBV4-1	TRBD2	TRBJ2-1	TGCGCCAGCAGCCAGAAGGTACCTAGCGGGGCATACAATGAGCAGTTCTTC	CASSQKVPSGAYNEQFF
.	TRBV9	.	TRBJ1-5	TGTGCCAGCAGCGTCGGGGGCGCGAATCAGCCCCAGCATTTT	CASSVGGANQPQHF
once	TRBV4-2	.	TRBJ2-3	TGTGCCAGCAGCCAAGGCGAGGGGGGAAGCACAGATACGCAGTATTTT	CASSQGEGGSTDTQYF
.	TRBV28	.	TRBJ1-1	TGTGCCAGCAGTTTAGGTGTAGGGACGAACACTGAAGCTTTCTTT	CASSLGVGTNTEAFF
.	TRBV11-2	.	TRBJ2-3	TGTGCCAGCAGCTTACCGCGGGGGACAGGAGATTCAGATACGCAGTATTTT	CASSLPRGTGDSDTQYF
.	TRBV13	.	TRBJ2-5	TGTGCCAGCAGCTTACGGGGCGGACAAGAGACCCAGTACTTC	CASSLRGGQETQYF
.	TRBV19	.	TRBJ1-2	TGTGCCAGTAGTATTGGGGTCGTCGGCTACACCTTC	CASSIGVVGYTF
.	TRBV29-1	.	TRBJ1-1	TGCAGCGTTGAGGGAGAAATATCCACTGAAGCTTTCTTT	CSVEGEISTEAFF
.	TRBV28	.	TRBJ2-2	TGTGCCAGCAGTTTATCTCCAGGAGGGACCGGGGAGCTGTTTTTT	CASSLSPGGTGELFF
.	TRBV13	.	TRBJ2-7	TGTGCCAGCAGCGAGAGGGGGGCCGTAAGCTCCTACGAGCAGTACTTC	CASSERGAVSSYEQYF
.	TRBV10-3	TRBD2	TRBJ2-1	TGTGCCATCAGTACCAGCGGGGGGGCCGGCGATGAGCAGTTCTTC	CAISTSGGAGDEQFF
.	TRBV27	.	TRBJ1-2	TGTGCCAGCAGTTTATCGACCGGGCCCTATGGCTACACCTTC	CASSLSTGPYGYTF
.	TRBV2	.	TRBJ2-1	TGTGCCAGCAATATAGGGACTGCGAGCTCCTACAATGAGCAGTTCTTC	CASNIGTASSYNEQFF
.	TRBV5-1	.	TRBJ1-2	TGCGCCAGCAGCTTGGATGCGTATGGCTACACCTTC	CASSLDAYGYTF
.	TRBV5-1	TRBD2	TRBJ2-3	TGCGCCAGCAGGACTAGCGGGGGAGATACGCAGTATTTT	CASRTSGGDTQYF
.	TRBV29-1	TRBD2	TRBJ2-7	TGCAGCGTAGAGGGACTAGCGGGAGTAAGCGAGCAGTACTTC	CSVEGLAGVSEQYF
.	TRBV5-6	TRBD2	TRBJ2-5	TGTGCCAGCAGCTTGGCAGCGGGAGGGCCCGAGACCCAGTACTTC	CASSLAAGGPETQYF
.	TRBV9	TRBD2	TRBJ2-2	TGTGCCAGCAGCGTAGCTAGCGGAAACACCGGGGAGCTGTTTTTT	CASSVASGNTGELFF
.	TRBV7-2	.	TRBJ2-5	TGTGCCAGCAGCTTAGACAGACAAGAGGAGACCCAGTACTTC	CASSLDRQEETQYF
.	TRBV29-1	.	TRBJ1-1	TGCAGCGGGGGAGGGGATTATCCCGGGGCTTTCTTT	CSGGGDYPGAFF
.	TRBV4-2	.	TRBJ1-3	TGTGCCAGCAGCCAAGAGGGCTCCTCCTCTGGAAACACCATATATTTT	CASSQEGSSSGNTIYF
.	TRBV19	.	TRBJ2-7	TGTGCCAGTAGTCCTACCCAGGGCTACGAGCAGTACTTC	CASSPTQGYEQYF
few	TRBV27	TRBD1	TRBJ2-7	TGTGCCAGCAGTGCCCAGGGGGCCATTTACGAGCAGTACTTC	CASSAQGAIYEQYF
.	TRBV7-9	.	TRBJ1-1	TGTGCCAGCAGCTCATTTGGAAGGACTGAAGCTTTCTTT	CASSSFGRTEAFF
.	TRBV7-8	TRBD2	TRBJ2-3	TGTGCCAGCAGATTCCTTAGCGGGGGGGCTGGAGATACGCAGTATTTT	CASRFLSGGAGDTQYF
.	TRBV5-4	TRBD1	TRBJ1-2	TGTGCCAGCAGCTCCACGGGACAGTACTATGGCTACACCTTC	CASSSTGQYYGYTF
.	TRBV30	.	TRBJ1-2	TGTGCCTGGAGCCCCGGGGCAGGGACCATTTATGGCTACACCTTC	CAWSPGAGTIYGYTF
.	TRBV4-1	.	TRBJ2-3	TGCGCCAGCAGCCAAGTAGGGACGAGCTACACAGATACGCAGTATTTT	CASSQVGTSYTDTQYF
.	TRBV5-6	.	TRBJ1-2	TGTGCCAGCAGCCAAGATGTGGTTTCTACTAACTATGGCTACACCTTC	CASSQDVVSTNYGYTF
.	TRBV6-1	.	TRBJ1-2	TGTGCCAGCAGCACACTTCAGGACATGGGCTATGGCTACACCTTC	CASSTLQDMGYGYTF
.	TRBV4-3	.	TRBJ2-1	TGCGCCAGCAGCCAAGGTTTAGGGAACGGCGGCTCCTACAATGAGCAGTTCTTC	CASSQGLGNGGSYNEQFF
.	TRBV4-3	.	TRBJ2-2	TGCGCCAGCAGCCAGGGAACTGGGGGGACCGGGGAGCTGTTTTTT	CASSQGTGGTGELFF
.	TRBV29-1	TRBD1	TRBJ2-1	TGCAGCGTTGAGAGGGACAGGGATCTGTATGAGCAGTTCTTC	CSVERDRDLYEQFF
.	TRBV11-2	TRBD1	TRBJ1-6	TGTGCCAGCAGCTTGTTGACAGGGGGAAATTCACCCCTCCACTTT	CASSLLTGGNSPLHF
.	TRBV5-1	TRBD1	TRBJ2-7	TGCGCCAGCAGCGAATGGACAGGGTCCGAGCAGTACTTC	CASSEWTGSEQYF
.	TRBV4-1	TRBD2	TRBJ2-3	TGCGCCAGCAGCCAAGAAGCGGGGCTCACAGATACGCAGTATTTT	CASSQEAGLTDTQYF